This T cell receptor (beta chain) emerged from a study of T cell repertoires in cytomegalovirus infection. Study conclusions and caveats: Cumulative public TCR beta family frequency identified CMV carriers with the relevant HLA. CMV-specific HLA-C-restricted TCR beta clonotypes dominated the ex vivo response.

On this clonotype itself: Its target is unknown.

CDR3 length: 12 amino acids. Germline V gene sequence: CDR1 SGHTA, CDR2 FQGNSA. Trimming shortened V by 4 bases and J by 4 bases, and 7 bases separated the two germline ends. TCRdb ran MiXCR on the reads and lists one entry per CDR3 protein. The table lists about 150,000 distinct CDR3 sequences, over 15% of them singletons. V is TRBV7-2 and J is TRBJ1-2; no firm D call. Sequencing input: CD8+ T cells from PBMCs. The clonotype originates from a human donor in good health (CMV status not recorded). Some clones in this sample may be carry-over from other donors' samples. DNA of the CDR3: TGTGCCAGCAGCTCTCAGAGCTATGGCTACACCTTC. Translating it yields CASSSQSYGYTF.